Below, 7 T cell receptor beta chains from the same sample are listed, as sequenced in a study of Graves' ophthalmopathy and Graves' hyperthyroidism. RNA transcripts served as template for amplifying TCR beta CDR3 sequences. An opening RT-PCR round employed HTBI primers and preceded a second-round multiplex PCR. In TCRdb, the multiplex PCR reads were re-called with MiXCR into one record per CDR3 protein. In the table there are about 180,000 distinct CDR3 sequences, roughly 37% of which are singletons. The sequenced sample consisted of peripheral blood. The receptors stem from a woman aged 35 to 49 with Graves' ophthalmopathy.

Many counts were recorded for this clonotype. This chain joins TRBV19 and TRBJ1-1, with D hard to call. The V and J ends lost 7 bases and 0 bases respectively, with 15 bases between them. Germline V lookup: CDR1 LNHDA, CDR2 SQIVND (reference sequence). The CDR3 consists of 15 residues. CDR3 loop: CASTARVRMNTEAFF. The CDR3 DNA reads TGTGCCAGTACCGCAAGGGTCCGGATGAACACTGAAGCTTTCTTT.

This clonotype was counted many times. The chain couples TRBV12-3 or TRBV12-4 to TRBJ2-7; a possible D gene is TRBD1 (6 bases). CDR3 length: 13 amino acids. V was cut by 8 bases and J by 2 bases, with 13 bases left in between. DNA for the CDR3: TGTGCCAGCGGGGACATACCTACCTACGAGCAGTACTTC. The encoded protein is CASGDIPTYEQYF.

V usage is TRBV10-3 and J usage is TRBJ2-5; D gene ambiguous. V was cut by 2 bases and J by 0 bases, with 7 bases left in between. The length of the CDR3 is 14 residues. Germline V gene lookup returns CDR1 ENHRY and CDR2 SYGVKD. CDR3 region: CAISEGKYQETQYF. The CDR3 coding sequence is TGTGCCATCAGTGAGGGCAAGTACCAAGAGACCCAGTACTTC.

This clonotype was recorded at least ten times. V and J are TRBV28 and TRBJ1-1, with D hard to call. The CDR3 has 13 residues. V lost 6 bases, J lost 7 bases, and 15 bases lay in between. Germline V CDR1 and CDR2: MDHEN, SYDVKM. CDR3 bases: TGTGCCAGCAGCACAAGGAGGTGGAGTGAAGCTTTCTTT. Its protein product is CASSTRRWSEAFF.

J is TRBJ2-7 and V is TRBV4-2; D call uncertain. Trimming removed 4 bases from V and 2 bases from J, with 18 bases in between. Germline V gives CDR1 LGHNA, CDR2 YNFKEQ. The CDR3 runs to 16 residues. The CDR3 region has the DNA TGTGCCAGCAGCCCTATTCCCGTGGACCAGACCTACGAGCAGTACTTC. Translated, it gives CASSPIPVDQTYEQYF.

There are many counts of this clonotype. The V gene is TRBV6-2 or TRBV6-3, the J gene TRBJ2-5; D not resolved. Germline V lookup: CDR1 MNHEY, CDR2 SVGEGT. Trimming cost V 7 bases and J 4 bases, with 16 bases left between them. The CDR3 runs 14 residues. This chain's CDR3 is CASTVSDLAETQYF. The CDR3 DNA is TGTGCCAGCACCGTATCCGACTTAGCAGAGACCCAGTACTTC.

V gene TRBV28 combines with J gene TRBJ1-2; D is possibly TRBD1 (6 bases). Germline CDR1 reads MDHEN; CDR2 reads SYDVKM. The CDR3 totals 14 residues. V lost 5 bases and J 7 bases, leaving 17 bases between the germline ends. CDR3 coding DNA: TGTGCCAGCAGTCCAGGGGTTATCGTGTCTGGCTACACCTTC. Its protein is CASSPGVIVSGYTF.